Here is one T cell receptor (beta chain) with its context. The source of the sample is a study of early T cells in non-severe SARS-CoV-2 infection. Germline CDR1 is LGHDT and CDR2 is YNNKEL (reference sequence). The V and J ends lost 2 bases and 7 bases respectively, with 6 bases between them. CDR3 size: 12 residues. Separate cDNA molecules each had unique molecular identifiers attached to them. TCRdb ran MiXCR on the 5' RACE reads and lists one entry per CDR3 protein. Of 55,000 to 70,000 distinct CDR3 sequences listed, around 13% are singletons. The rearrangement links TRBV3-1 to TRBJ2-1, with a possible D match to TRBD1 (6 bases). The TCR was taken from an adult who was a healthcare worker with PCR-confirmed SARS-CoV-2 infection or an uninfected control (not recorded which). The donor label of this sample is uncertain. Specimen: whole blood, collected at baseline. CDR3 in amino acids: CASSQRGNEQFF. DNA for the CDR3: TGTGCCAGCAGCCAAAGGGGGAATGAGCAGTTCTTC.